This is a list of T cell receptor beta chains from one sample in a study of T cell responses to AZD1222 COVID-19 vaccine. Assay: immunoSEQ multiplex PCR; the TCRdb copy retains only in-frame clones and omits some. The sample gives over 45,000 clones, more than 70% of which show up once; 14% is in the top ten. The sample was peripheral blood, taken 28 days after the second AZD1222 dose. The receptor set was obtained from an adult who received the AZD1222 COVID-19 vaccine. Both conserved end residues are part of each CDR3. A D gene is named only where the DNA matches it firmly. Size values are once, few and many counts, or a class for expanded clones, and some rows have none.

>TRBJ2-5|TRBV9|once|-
TGTGCCAGCAGCCCGCTTGCGGGTGAAGAGACCCAGTACTTC
CASSPLAGEETQYF
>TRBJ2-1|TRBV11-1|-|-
TGTGCCAGCAGCTTGAGTGGGTACTCCTACAATGAGCAGTTCTTC
CASSLSGYSYNEQFF
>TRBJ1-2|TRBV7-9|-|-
TGTGCCAGCAGCGCGCGGACGAACTATGGCTACACCTTC
CASSARTNYGYTF
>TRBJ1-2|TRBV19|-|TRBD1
TGTGCCAGTAGTAACGGCGGACAGGGGCGCGGGTATGGCTACACCTTC
CASSNGGQGRGYGYTF
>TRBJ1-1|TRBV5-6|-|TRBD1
TGTGCCAGCAGCCCGCAAGGGGGCCGGAGGGAAGCTTTCTTT
CASSPQGGRREAFF
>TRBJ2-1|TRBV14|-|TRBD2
TGTGCCAGCAGCCAAGAACTAGCGGTCAATGAGCAGTTCTTC
CASSQELAVNEQFF
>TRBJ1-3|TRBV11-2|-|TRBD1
TGTGCCAGCAGCGTCACTGATCAGGGGGTGGCAACCATATATTTT
CASSVTDQGVATIYF
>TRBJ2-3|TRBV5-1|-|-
TGCGCCAGCAGTCGAGGTGGAGGGACAACAGATACGCAGTATTTT
CASSRGGGTTDTQYF
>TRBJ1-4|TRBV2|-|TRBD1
TGTGCCGGACACAGGGGGACTAATGAAAAACTGTTTTTT
CAGHRGTNEKLFF
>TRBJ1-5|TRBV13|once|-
TGTGCCAGCAGCTTCCGGAGGGGCCACCTGCATTTT
CASSFRRGHLHF
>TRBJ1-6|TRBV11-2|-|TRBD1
TGTGCCAGCAGCTCGAACAGGGGAGGGAATTCACCCCTCCACTTT
CASSSNRGGNSPLHF
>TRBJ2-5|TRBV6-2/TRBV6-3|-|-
TGTGCCAGCAGTCCACCACCGTCCGAGACCCAGTACTTC
CASSPPPSETQYF
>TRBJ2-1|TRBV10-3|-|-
TGTGCCATCAGTGATTCCCCCAATGAGCAGTTCTTC
CAISDSPNEQFF
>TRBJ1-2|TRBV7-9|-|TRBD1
TGTGCCAGCAGCCCCTGGACAGGGCCTACATATGGCTACACCTTC
CASSPWTGPTYGYTF
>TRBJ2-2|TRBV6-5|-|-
TGTGCCAGCAGTACCGCACTGAACACCGGGGAGCTGTTTTTT
CASSTALNTGELFF
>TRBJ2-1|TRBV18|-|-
TGTGCCAGCCAATCTTCAGGGTTGCTATACAATCATGAGCAGTTCTTC
CASQSSGLLYNHEQFF
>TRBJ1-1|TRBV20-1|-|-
TGCAGTGCCACTAACAGGGCGGAAGCTTTCTTT
CSATNRAEAFF
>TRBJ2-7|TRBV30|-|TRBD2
TGTGCCTGGAGTGTGAAGCTAGCGGGAGGTGGCTACGAGCAGTACTTC
CAWSVKLAGGGYEQYF
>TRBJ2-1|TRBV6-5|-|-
TGTGCCAGCAGGGGACAAATGTACAATGAGCAGTTCTTC
CASRGQMYNEQFF
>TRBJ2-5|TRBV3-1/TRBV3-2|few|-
TGTGCCAGCAGACTGGGTGGCCAAGAGACCCAGTACTTC
CASRLGGQETQYF
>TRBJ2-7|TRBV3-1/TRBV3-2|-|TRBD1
TGTGCCAGCAGCGTCAGGGGGCCCTCCTACGAGCAGTACTTC
CASSVRGPSYEQYF
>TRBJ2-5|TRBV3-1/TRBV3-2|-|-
TGTGCCAGCAGCCGAGGGGTCCAAGAGACCCAGTACTTC
CASSRGVQETQYF
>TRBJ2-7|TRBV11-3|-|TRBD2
TGTGCCAGCAGCTTAGCGGGGGGCTCCTACGAGCAGTACTTC
CASSLAGGSYEQYF
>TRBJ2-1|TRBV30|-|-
TGTGCCTGGAGCGGGGTCTCCTACAATGAGCAGTTCTTC
CAWSGVSYNEQFF
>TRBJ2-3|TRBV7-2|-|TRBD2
TGTGCCAGCAGCTTAGAATTCGCGGGAGGGGTAGATACGCAGTATTTT
CASSLEFAGGVDTQYF
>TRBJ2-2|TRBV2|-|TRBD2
TGTGCCAGCGGGTCCAGAACTAGCGGGAGGACCGGGGAGCTGTTTTTT
CASGSRTSGRTGELFF
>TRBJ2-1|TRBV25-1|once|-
TGTGCCAGCAGTGAATGGAAGGGAGGCTCCTACAATGAGCAGTTCTTC
CASSEWKGGSYNEQFF
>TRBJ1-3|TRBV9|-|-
TGTGCCAGCAGCCCGGTGTTAATGGGGGACACTGGAAACACCATATATTTT
CASSPVLMGDTGNTIYF
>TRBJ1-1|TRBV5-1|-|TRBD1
TGCGCCAGCAGCTCCTTAGGGGGCTTGGCTGAAGCTTTCTTT
CASSSLGGLAEAFF
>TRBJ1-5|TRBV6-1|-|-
TGTGCCAGCAGTGAAAGTGGGCACCGTAGCAATCAGCCCCAGCATTTT
CASSESGHRSNQPQHF
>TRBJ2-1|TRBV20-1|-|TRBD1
TGCAGTGCTAGTACCCGGGACAGGACCTACAATGAGCAGTTCTTC
CSASTRDRTYNEQFF
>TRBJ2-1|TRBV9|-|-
TGTGCCAGCAGCCTTTCGCTCAATGAGCAGTTCTTC
CASSLSLNEQFF
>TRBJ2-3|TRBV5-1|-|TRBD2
TGCGCCAGCTCGGGACTAGCGGGCACAGATACGCAGTATTTT
CASSGLAGTDTQYF
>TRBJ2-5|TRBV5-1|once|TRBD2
TGCGCCAGCAGCCCAAGGACTAGCAATGCCCAAGAGACCCAGTACTTC
CASSPRTSNAQETQYF
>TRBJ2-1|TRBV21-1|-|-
TGTGCCAGCAGCAAAGCGACGGTTAGCGGGAGCCGGGGGTCCGTTTACAATGAGCAGTTCTTC
CASSKATVSGSRGSVYNEQFF
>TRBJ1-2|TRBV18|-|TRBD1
TGTGCCAGCTCACTGTCGACAGGGAGCCCTGGCTACACCTTC
CASSLSTGSPGYTF
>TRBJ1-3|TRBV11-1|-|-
TGTGCCAGCAGCGCGGACCCGTTTGGAAACACCATATATTTT
CASSADPFGNTIYF
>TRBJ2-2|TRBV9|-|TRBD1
TGTGCCAGCAGCGCGCCCGGGACAGGGGGCACCGGGGAGCTGTTTTTT
CASSAPGTGGTGELFF
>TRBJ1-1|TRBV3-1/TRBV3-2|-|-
TGTGCCAGCAGCCAAGGGCGGGGACGAACTGAAGCTTTCTTT
CASSQGRGRTEAFF
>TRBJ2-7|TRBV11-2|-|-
TGTGCCAGCAGTTCGCGGAAATCCTACGAGCAGTACTTC
CASSSRKSYEQYF
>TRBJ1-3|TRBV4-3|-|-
TGCGCCAGCAGCCAAGATCTACAGTGGGGTGGAAACACCATATATTTT
CASSQDLQWGGNTIYF
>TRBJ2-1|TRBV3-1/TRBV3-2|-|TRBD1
TGTGCCAGCAGCCTAAGACAGGGTAGCTCCTACAATGAGCAGTTCTTC
CASSLRQGSSYNEQFF
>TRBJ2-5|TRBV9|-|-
TGTGCCAGCAGCGTAGGAACTTCGGAGACCCAGTACTTC
CASSVGTSETQYF
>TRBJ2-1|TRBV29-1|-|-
TGCAGCGTTGGAGGGGGGGCGCGGGAGCAGTTCTTC
CSVGGGAREQFF
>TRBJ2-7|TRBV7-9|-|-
TGTGCCAGCAGTCCCGGACAGTCCTCCTACGAGCAGTACTTC
CASSPGQSSYEQYF
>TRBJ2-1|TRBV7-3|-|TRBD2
TGTGCCAGCAGCTTAACCCCAGCGGGAGTTGGTGAGCAGTTCTTC
CASSLTPAGVGEQFF
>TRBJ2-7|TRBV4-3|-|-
TGCGCCAGCAGCCCTGCCCTGGACAAAGGGATGCCCGAGCAGTACTTC
CASSPALDKGMPEQYF
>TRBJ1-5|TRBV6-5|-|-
TGTGCCAGCAGAGCCGGAAATCAGCCCCAGCATTTT
CASRAGNQPQHF
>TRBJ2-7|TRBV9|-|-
TGTGCCAGCAGCGTAGACGGGACCTTCAGCTCCTACGAGCAGTACTTC
CASSVDGTFSSYEQYF
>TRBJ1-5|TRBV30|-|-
TGTGCCTGGACCTCCGGGATACCAAATCAGCCCCAGCATTTT
CAWTSGIPNQPQHF
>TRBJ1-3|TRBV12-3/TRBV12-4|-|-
TGTGCCAGCAGTTCTACTGGAAACACCATATATTTT
CASSSTGNTIYF
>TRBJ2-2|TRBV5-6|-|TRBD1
TGTGCCAGCAGCTCCCCAGGGGGCGGGACCGGGGAGCTGTTTTTT
CASSSPGGGTGELFF
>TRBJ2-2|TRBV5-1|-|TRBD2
TGCGCCAGCAGGACTAGCCGAAACACCGGGGAGCTGTTTTTT
CASRTSRNTGELFF
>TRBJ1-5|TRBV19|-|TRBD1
TGTGCCAGTAGTATATCTCAGGGGGGGGTTCCCAATCAGCCCCAGCATTTT
CASSISQGGVPNQPQHF
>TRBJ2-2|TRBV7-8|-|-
TGTGCCAGCAGCTTACTGGGGGGAACGAACACCGGGGAGCTGTTTTTT
CASSLLGGTNTGELFF
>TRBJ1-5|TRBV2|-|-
TGTGCCAGCAGCCGTCAGGGTAGCAATCAGCCCCAGCATTTT
CASSRQGSNQPQHF
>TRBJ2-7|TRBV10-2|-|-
TGCGCCAGCAGTGAGTCATGGGGTCGGGGTAGATCCTACGAGCAGTACTTC
CASSESWGRGRSYEQYF
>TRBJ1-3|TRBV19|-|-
TGTGCCAGTAGTTGGGCAGTTGGAAACACCATATATTTT
CASSWAVGNTIYF